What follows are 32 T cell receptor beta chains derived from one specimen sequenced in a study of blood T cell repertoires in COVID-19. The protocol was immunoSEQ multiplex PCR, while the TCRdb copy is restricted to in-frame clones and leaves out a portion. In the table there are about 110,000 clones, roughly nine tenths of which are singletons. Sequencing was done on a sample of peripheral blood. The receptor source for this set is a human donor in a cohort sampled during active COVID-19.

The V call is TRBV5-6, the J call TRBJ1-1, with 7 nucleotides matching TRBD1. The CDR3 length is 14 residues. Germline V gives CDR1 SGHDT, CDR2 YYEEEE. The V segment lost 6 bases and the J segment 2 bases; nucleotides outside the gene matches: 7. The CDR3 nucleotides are TGTGCCAGCATTGCCGGGACAGCTAACACTGAAGCTTTCTTT. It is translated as CASIAGTANTEAFF.

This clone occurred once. The CDR3 sequence is CASSQGRDTGMYGYTF. The CDR3 DNA reads TGTGCCAGCAGCCAAGGCCGCGATACAGGGATGTATGGCTACACCTTC. The V gene is TRBV3-1 (or the pseudogene TRBV3-2), the J gene TRBJ1-2, with a weak D call TRBD1 (6 bases). Trimming took 1 base from V and 5 from J, leaving 17 bases between them. Germline values: CDR1 LGHDT, CDR2 YNNKEL (reference sequence). The CDR3 runs 16 residues.

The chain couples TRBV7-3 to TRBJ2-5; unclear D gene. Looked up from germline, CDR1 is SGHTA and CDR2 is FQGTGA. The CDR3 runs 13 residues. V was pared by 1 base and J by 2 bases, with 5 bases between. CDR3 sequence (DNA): TGTGCCAGCAGCTTAAACACACAAGAGACCCAGTACTTC. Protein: CASSLNTQETQYF.

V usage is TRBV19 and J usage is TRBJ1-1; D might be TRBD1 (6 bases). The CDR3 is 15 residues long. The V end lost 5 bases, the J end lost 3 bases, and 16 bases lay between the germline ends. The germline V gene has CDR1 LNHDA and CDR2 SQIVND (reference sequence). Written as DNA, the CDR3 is TGTGCCAGTAGTGCCCACAGGGCGGGGGACACTGAAGCTTTCTTT. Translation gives CASSAHRAGDTEAFF.

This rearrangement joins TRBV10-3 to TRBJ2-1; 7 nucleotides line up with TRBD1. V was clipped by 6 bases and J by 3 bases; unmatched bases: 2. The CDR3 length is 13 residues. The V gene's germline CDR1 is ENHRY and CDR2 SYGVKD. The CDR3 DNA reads TGTGCCATCAGCCGGACAGGCTACAATGAGCAGTTCTTC. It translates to CAISRTGYNEQFF.

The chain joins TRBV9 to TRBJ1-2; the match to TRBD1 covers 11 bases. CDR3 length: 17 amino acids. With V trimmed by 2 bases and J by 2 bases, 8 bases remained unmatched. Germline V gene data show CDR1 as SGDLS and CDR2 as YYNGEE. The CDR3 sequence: CASSVGQGAPTNYGYTF. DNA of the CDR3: TGTGCCAGCAGCGTCGGACAGGGGGCGCCCACGAACTATGGCTACACCTTC.

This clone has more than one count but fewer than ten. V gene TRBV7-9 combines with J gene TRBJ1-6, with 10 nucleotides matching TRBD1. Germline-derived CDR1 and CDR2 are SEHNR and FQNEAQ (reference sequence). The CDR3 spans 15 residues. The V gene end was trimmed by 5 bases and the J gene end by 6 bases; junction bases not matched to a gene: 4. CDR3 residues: CASSRQGAGNSPLHF. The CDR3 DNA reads TGTGCCAGCAGCCGACAGGGGGCGGGTAATTCACCCCTCCACTTT.

The CDR3 protein is CASSLPRDSLNTEAFF. The CDR3 DNA reads TGTGCCAGCAGCCTCCCGAGGGACAGCCTGAACACTGAAGCTTTCTTT. The chain carries TRBV7-2 and TRBJ1-1, with 7 bases identical to TRBD1. Germline trimming cut 5 bases from V and 0 bases from J; bases unmatched to any gene: 9. The CDR3 sequence is 16 residues long. From germline, CDR1 is SGHTA and CDR2 FQGNSA.

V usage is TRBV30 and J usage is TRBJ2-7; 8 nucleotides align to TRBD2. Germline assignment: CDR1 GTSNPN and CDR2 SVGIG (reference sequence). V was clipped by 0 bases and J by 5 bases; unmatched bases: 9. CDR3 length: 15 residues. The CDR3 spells CAWSVGAGAPNEQYF. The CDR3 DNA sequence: TGTGCCTGGAGTGTCGGAGCGGGGGCCCCCAACGAGCAGTACTTC.

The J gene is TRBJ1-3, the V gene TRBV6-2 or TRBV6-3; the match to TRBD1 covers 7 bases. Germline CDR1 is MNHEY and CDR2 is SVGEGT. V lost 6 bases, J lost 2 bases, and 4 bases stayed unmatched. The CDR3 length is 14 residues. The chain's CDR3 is CASSPGTAGNTIYF. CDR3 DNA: TGTGCCAGCAGCCCAGGGACAGCTGGAAACACCATATATTTT.

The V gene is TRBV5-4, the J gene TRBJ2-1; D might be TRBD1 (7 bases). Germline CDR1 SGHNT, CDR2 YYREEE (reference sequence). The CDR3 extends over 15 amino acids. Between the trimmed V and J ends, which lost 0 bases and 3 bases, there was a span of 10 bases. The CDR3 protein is CASSLAQGGYNEQFF. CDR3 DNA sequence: TGTGCCAGCAGCTTGGCGCAGGGGGGCTACAATGAGCAGTTCTTC.

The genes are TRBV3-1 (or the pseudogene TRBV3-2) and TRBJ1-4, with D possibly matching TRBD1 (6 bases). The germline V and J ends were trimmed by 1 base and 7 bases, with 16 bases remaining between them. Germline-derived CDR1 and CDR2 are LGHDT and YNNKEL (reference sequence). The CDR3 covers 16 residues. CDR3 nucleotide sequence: TGTGCCAGCAGCCAAGTTGGGGGGGGCTCGGGTGAAAAACTGTTTTTT. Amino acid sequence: CASSQVGGGSGEKLFF.

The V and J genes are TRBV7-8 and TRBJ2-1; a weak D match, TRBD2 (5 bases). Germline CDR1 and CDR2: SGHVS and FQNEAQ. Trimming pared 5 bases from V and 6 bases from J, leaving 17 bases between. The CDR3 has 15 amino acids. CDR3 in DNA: TGTGCCAGCAGCCGAGGCAGGAGTCGGGGCAATGAGCAGTTCTTC. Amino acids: CASSRGRSRGNEQFF.

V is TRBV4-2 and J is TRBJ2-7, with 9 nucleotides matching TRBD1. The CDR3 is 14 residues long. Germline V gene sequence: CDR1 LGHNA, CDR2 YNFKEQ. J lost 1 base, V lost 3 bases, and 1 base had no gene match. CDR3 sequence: CASSQGQGSYEQYF. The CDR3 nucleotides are TGTGCCAGCAGCCAGGGACAGGGTTCCTACGAGCAGTACTTC.

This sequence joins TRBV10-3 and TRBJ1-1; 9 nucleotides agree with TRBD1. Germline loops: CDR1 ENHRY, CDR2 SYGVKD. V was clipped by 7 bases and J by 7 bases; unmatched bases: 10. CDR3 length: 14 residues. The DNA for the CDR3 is TGTGCCATCAAACGGACAGGGGCAAGTAATGAAGCTTTCTTT. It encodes CAIKRTGASNEAFF.

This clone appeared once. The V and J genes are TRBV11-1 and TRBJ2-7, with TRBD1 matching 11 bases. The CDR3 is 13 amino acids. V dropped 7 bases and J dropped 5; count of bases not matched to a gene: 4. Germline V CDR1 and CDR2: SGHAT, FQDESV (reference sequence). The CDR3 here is CASKRTGGNEQYF. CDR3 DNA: TGTGCCAGCAAACGGACAGGGGGCAACGAGCAGTACTTC. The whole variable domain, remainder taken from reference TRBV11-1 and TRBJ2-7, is EAEVAQSPRYKITEKSQAVAFWCDPISGHATLYWYRQILGQGPELLVQFQDESVVDDSQLPKDRFSAERLKGVDSTLKIQPAELGDSAMYLCASKRTGGNEQYFGPGTRLTVT.

The CDR3 DNA reads TGTGCCAGCAGCCGGGGGACAGGGGATATCAACGAGCAGTACTTC. Translation: CASSRGTGDINEQYF. The chain uses TRBV9 and TRBJ2-7; 10 positions agree with TRBD1. The CDR3 is 15 residues long. V lost 4 bases to trimming and J lost 5 bases; unmatched junction nucleotides: 9. CDR1 SGDLS and CDR2 YYNGEE come from the germline V gene.

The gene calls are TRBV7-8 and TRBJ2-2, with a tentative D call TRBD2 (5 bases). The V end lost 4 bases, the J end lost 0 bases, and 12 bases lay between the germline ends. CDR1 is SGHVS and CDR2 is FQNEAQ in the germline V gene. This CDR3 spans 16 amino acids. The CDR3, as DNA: TGTGCCAGCAGCTCACCGGACTTCGCGAACACCGGGGAGCTGTTTTTT. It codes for CASSSPDFANTGELFF. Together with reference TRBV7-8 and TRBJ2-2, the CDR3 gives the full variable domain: GAGVSQSPRYKVAKRGQDVALRCDPISGHVSLFWYQQALGQGPEFLTYFQNEAQLDKSGLPSDRFFAERPEGSVSTLKIQRTQQEDSAVYLCASSSPDFANTGELFFGEGSRLTVL.

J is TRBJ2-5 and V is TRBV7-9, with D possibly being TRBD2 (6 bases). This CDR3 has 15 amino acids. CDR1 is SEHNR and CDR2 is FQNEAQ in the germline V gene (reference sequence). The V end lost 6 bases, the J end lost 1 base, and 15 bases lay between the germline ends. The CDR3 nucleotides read TGTGCCAGCAGTCTCAGTCAGGGACTCCAAGAGACCCAGTACTTC. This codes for CASSLSQGLQETQYF.

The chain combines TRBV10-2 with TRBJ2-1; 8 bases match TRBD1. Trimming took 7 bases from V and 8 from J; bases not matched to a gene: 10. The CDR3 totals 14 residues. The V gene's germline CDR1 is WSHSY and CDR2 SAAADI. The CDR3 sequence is CASTARQGLDEQFF. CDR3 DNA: TGCGCCAGCACCGCCCGACAGGGGCTGGATGAGCAGTTCTTC.

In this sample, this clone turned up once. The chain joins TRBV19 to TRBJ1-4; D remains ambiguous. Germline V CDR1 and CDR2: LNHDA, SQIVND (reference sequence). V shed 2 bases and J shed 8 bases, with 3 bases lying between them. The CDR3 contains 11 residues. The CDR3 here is CASSISEKLFF. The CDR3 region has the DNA TGTGCCAGTAGTATAAGCGAAAAACTGTTTTTT.

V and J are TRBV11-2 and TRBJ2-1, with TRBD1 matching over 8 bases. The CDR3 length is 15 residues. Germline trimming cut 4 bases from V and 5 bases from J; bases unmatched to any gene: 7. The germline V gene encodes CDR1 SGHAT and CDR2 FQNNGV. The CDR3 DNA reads TGTGCCAGCAGCTGGATACAGGGGGTGAACAATGAGCAGTTCTTC. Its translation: CASSWIQGVNNEQFF.

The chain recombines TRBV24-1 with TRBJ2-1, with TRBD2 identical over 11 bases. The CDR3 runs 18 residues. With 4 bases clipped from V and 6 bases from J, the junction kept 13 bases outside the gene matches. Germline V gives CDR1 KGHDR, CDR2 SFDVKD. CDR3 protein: CATSERTSGRSPSNEQFF. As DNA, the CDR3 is TGTGCCACCAGTGAAAGGACTAGCGGGCGGAGTCCATCCAATGAGCAGTTCTTC.

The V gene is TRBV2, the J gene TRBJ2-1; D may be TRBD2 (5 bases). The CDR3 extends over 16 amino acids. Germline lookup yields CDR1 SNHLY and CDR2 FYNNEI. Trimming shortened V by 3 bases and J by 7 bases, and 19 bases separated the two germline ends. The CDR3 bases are TGTGCCAGCAGTGATGAGCTTGGAGGACGGGCAAATGAGCAGTTCTTC. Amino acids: CASSDELGGRANEQFF.

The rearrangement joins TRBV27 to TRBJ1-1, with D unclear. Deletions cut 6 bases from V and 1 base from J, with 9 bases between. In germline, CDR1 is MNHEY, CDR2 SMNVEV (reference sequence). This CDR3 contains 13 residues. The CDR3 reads CASSRLQNTEAFF. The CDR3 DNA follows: TGTGCCAGCAGCCGATTACAGAACACTGAAGCTTTCTTT.

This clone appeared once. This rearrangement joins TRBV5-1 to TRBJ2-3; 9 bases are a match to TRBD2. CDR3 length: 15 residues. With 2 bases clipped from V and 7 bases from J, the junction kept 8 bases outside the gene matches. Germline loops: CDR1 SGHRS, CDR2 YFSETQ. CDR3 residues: CASSLIAGVGNTQYF. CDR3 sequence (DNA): TGCGCCAGCAGCTTAATAGCGGGGGTAGGGAATACGCAGTATTTT.

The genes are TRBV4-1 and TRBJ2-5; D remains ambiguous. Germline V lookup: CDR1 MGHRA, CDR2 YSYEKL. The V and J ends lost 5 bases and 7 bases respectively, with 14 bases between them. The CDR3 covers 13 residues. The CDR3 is CASSAPLSGTQYF. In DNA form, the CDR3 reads TGCGCCAGCAGCGCACCCCTTAGTGGGACCCAGTACTTC.

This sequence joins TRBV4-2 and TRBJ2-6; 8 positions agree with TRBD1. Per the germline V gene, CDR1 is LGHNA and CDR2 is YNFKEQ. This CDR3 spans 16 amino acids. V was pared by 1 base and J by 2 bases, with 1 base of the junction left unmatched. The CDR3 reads CASSQATGAGANVLTF. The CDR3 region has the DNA TGTGCCAGCAGCCAAGCGACAGGGGCTGGGGCCAACGTCCTGACTTTC.

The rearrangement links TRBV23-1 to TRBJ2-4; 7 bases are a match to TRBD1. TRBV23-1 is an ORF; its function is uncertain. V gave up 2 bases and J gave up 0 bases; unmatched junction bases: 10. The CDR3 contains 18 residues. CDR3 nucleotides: TGCGCCAGCAGTCAACCAGTGGGACAGCCCTTAGCCAAAAACATTCAGTACTTC. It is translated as CASSQPVGQPLAKNIQYF.

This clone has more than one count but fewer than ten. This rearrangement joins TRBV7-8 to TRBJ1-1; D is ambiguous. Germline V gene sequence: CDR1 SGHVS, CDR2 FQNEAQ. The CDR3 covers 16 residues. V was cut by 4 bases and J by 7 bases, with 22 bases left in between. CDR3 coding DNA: TGTGCCAGCAGCTCCTCCCTCCTGGAGGCCTCCAATGAAGCTTTCTTT. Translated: CASSSSLLEASNEAFF.

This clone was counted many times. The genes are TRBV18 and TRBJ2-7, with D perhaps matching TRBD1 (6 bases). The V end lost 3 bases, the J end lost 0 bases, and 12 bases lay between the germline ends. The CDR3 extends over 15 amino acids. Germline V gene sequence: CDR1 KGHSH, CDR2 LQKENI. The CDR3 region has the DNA TGTGCCAGCTCACCCCGGGACATTGCCTCCTACGAGCAGTACTTC. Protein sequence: CASSPRDIASYEQYF.

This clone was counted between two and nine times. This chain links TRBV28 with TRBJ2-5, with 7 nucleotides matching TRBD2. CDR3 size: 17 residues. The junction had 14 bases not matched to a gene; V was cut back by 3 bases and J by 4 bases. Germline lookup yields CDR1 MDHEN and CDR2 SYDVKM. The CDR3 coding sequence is TGTGCCAGCAGTTTTTGGCAGGGACTAAAGCTGGGAGAGACCCAGTACTTC. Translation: CASSFWQGLKLGETQYF.